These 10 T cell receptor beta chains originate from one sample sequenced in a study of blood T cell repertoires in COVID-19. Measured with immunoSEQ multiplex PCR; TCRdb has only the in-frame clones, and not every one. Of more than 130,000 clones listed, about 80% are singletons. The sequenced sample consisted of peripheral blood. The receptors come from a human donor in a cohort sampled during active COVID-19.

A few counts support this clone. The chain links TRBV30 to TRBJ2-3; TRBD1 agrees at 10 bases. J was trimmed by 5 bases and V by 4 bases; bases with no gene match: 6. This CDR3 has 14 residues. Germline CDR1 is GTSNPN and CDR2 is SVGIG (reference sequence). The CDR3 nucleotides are TGTGCCTGGACAAAGACAGGGGGCATAGATACGCAGTATTTT. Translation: CAWTKTGGIDTQYF.

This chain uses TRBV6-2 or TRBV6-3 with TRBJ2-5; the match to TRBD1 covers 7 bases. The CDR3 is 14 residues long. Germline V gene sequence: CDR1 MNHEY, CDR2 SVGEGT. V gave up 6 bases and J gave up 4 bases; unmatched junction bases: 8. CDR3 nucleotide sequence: TGTGCCAGCAGCAACGGACAGGCTCCAGAGACCCAGTACTTC. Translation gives CASSNGQAPETQYF.

In DNA, the CDR3 is TGTGCCAGCAGTGAGTCTCCCCTAAGCTTCTACGAGCAGTACTTC. This codes for CASSESPLSFYEQYF. The rearrangement uses TRBV6-1 and TRBJ2-7; D uncertain. Per germline, CDR1 MNHNS and CDR2 SASEGT. V lost 3 bases and J lost 3, with 15 bases in between. CDR3 length: 15 residues.

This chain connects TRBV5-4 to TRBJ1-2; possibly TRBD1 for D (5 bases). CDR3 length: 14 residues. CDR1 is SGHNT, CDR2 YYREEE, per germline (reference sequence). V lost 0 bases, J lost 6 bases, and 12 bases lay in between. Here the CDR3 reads CASSLERQGDGYTF. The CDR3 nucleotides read TGTGCCAGCAGCTTGGAAAGGCAGGGTGATGGCTACACCTTC.

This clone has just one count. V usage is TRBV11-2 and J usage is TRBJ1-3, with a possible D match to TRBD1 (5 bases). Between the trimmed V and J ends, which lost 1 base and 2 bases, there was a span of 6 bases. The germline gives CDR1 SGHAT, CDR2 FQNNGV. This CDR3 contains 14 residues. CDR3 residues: CASSLGGAGNTIYF. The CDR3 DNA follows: TGTGCCAGCAGCTTAGGGGGCGCTGGAAACACCATATATTTT.

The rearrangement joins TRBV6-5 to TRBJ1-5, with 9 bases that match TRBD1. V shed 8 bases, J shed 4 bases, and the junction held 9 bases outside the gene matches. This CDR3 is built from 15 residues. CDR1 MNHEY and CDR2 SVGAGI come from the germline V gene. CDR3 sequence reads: CASAGIGQGNQPQHF. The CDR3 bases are TGTGCCAGCGCTGGAATCGGACAGGGGAATCAGCCCCAGCATTTT.

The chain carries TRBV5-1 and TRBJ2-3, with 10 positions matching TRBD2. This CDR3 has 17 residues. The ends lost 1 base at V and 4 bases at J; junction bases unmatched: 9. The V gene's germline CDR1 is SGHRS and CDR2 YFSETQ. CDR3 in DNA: TGCGCCAGCAGCTTGTCTCCGAGCGGGGGGGGCGCAGATACGCAGTATTTT. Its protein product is CASSLSPSGGGADTQYF.

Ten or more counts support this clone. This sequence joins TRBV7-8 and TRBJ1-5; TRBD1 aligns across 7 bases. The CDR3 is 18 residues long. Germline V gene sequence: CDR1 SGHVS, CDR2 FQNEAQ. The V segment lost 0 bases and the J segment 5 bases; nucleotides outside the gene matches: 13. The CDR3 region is CASSLARGRGKGDQPQHF. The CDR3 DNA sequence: TGTGCCAGCAGCTTAGCGAGAGGCAGGGGGAAAGGGGATCAGCCCCAGCATTTT.

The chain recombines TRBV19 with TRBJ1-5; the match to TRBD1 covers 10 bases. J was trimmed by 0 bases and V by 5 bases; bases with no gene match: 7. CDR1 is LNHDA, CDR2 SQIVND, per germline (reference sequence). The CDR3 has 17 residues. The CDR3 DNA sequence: TGTGCCAGTAGTCCGACAGGGGGCTTCGGTAGCAATCAGCCCCAGCATTTT. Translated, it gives CASSPTGGFGSNQPQHF.

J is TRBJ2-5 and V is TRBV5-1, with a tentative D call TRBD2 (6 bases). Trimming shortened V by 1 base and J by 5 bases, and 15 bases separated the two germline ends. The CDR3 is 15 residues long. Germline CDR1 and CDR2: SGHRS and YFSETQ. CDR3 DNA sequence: TGCGCCAGCAGCTTGTTGGGGGGAAATGAGGAGACCCAGTACTTC. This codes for CASSLLGGNEETQYF.